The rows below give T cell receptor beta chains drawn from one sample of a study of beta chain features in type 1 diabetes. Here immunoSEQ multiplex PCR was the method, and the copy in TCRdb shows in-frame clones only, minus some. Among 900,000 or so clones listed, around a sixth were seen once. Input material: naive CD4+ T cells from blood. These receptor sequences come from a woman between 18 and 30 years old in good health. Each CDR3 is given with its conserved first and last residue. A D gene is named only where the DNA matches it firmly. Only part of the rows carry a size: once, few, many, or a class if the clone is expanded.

CDR3: CASSSVIGTDTQYF
DNA: TGCGCCAGCAGCTCGGTTATAGGCACAGATACGCAGTATTTT
size: .
J: TRBJ2-3
D: .
V: TRBV5-1
length: 14

CDR3: CASSRRGEGPDTQYF
DNA: TGTGCCAGCAGCCGGCGGGGCGAAGGTCCAGATACGCAGTATTTT
size: .
J: TRBJ2-3
D: .
V: TRBV11-2
length: 15

CDR3: CASSFWDQEQFF
DNA: TGTGCCAGCAGCTTTTGGGATCAGGAGCAGTTCTTC
size: .
J: TRBJ2-1
D: .
V: TRBV11-3
length: 12

CDR3: CAREGGEAKNIQYF
DNA: TGTGCCAGAGAAGGAGGCGAGGCCAAAAACATTCAGTACTTC
size: .
J: TRBJ2-4
D: .
V: TRBV19
length: 14

CDR3: CASNRGGTGGGEQFF
DNA: TGTGCCAGCAATCGTGGAGGGACAGGGGGAGGTGAGCAGTTCTTC
size: few
J: TRBJ2-1
D: TRBD1
V: TRBV9
length: 15

CDR3: CASSTGHEYEQYF
DNA: TGTGCCAGCAGCACAGGGCACGAATACGAGCAGTACTTC
size: .
J: TRBJ2-7
D: .
V: TRBV11-2
length: 13

CDR3: CASSLSGRFMHEQYF
DNA: TGTGCCAGCAGCTTAAGCGGGAGGTTCATGCACGAGCAGTACTTC
size: .
J: TRBJ2-7
D: TRBD2
V: TRBV7-2
length: 15

CDR3: CASSQDYGEKLFF
DNA: TGCGCCAGCAGCCAAGATTACGGTGAAAAACTGTTTTTT
size: .
J: TRBJ1-4
D: .
V: TRBV4-3
length: 13

CDR3: CASSRDGVEQYF
DNA: TGTGCCAGCAGCCGGGACGGTGTCGAGCAGTACTTC
size: few
J: TRBJ2-7
D: .
V: TRBV28
length: 12

CDR3: CASRRSSGNTIYF
DNA: TGTGCCAGCAGAAGATCTTCTGGAAACACCATATATTTT
size: .
J: TRBJ1-3
D: .
V: TRBV2
length: 13

CDR3: CASSLEVRNTEAFF
DNA: TGTGCCAGCAGTTTAGAGGTAAGAAACACTGAAGCTTTCTTT
size: .
J: TRBJ1-1
D: .
V: TRBV28
length: 14

CDR3: CASSGDRGHLLDGYTF
DNA: TGTGCCAGCAGCGGGGACAGGGGCCATCTTTTAGATGGCTACACCTTC
size: .
J: TRBJ1-2
D: TRBD1
V: TRBV7-2
length: 16

CDR3: CASSPWADEQYF
DNA: TGTGCCAGCAGCCCGTGGGCGGACGAGCAGTACTTC
size: few
J: TRBJ2-7
D: .
V: TRBV11-2
length: 12

CDR3: CASSVGASGPNTQYF
DNA: TGTGCCAGCAGCGTTGGGGCTAGCGGACCGAATACGCAGTATTTT
size: .
J: TRBJ2-3
D: TRBD2
V: TRBV9
length: 15

CDR3: CASSLGLGQPQHF
DNA: TGTGCCAGCAGCCTTGGACTGGGTCAGCCCCAGCATTTT
size: .
J: TRBJ1-5
D: .
V: TRBV7-8
length: 13

CDR3: CASSDEPNYGYTF
DNA: TGTGCCAGCAGTGACGAGCCTAACTATGGCTACACCTTC
size: few
J: TRBJ1-2
D: .
V: TRBV2
length: 13

CDR3: CASSLSGQGNEKLFF
DNA: TGCGCCAGCAGCTTGTCGGGACAGGGTAATGAAAAACTGTTTTTT
size: .
J: TRBJ1-4
D: TRBD1
V: TRBV5-1
length: 15

CDR3: CASSLAAFVGPEETQYF
DNA: TGCGCCAGCAGCTTGGCCGCGTTTGTGGGGCCTGAAGAGACCCAGTACTTC
size: .
J: TRBJ2-5
D: .
V: TRBV5-1
length: 17

CDR3: CASIASGSFYEQFF
DNA: TGTGCCAGCATAGCTAGCGGGAGCTTTTATGAGCAGTTCTTC
size: few
J: TRBJ2-1
D: TRBD2
V: TRBV6-1
length: 14

CDR3: CASSQDRRGNTIYF
DNA: TGTGCCAGCAGCCAAGATCGCAGGGGAAACACCATATATTTT
size: few
J: TRBJ1-3
D: .
V: TRBV4-2
length: 14

CDR3: CASSQASLPPGVVTYEQYF
DNA: TGTGCCAGCAGCCAAGCGTCCTTACCGCCAGGGGTTGTTACCTACGAGCAGTACTTC
size: few
J: TRBJ2-7
D: .
V: TRBV4-2
length: 19

CDR3: CASSKHTLQGPVNTEAFF
DNA: TGTGCCAGCAGCAAGCACACCCTCCAGGGGCCCGTGAACACTGAAGCTTTCTTT
size: .
J: TRBJ1-1
D: .
V: TRBV7-9
length: 18

CDR3: CASSERDRGYYEQYF
DNA: TGTGCCAGCAGTGAGCGGGACAGGGGGTACTACGAGCAGTACTTC
size: .
J: TRBJ2-7
D: TRBD1
V: TRBV2
length: 15

CDR3: CASRFDTDTQYF
DNA: TGCGCCAGCAGGTTCGATACAGATACGCAGTATTTT
size: few
J: TRBJ2-3
D: .
V: TRBV5-1
length: 12

CDR3: CASLLAGGNEQFF
DNA: TGTGCCAGCCTACTAGCGGGAGGCAATGAGCAGTTCTTC
size: few
J: TRBJ2-1
D: TRBD2
V: TRBV10-3
length: 13

CDR3: CASSEATSHNEQFF
DNA: TGTGCCAGTAGTGAGGCTACCTCCCACAATGAGCAGTTCTTC
size: .
J: TRBJ2-1
D: .
V: TRBV19
length: 14

CDR3: CASSESVGTNEQFF
DNA: TGCGCCAGCAGTGAGTCCGTAGGGACAAATGAGCAGTTCTTC
size: few
J: TRBJ2-1
D: .
V: TRBV10-1
length: 14

CDR3: CASSTGVPREQYF
DNA: TGTGCCAGCAGCACGGGAGTTCCGCGGGAGCAGTACTTC
size: few
J: TRBJ2-7
D: .
V: TRBV5-6
length: 13

CDR3: CASSGSSYNEQFF
DNA: TGTGCCAGCAGCGGGAGCTCCTACAATGAGCAGTTCTTC
size: .
J: TRBJ2-1
D: .
V: TRBV2
length: 13

CDR3: CAIRLGSGANVLTF
DNA: TGTGCCATCAGACTCGGCTCTGGGGCCAACGTCCTGACTTTC
size: few
J: TRBJ2-6
D: .
V: TRBV10-3
length: 14

CDR3: CATSRWGVAGGSQETQYF
DNA: TGTGCCACCAGCAGGTGGGGGGTAGCGGGAGGTTCCCAAGAGACCCAGTACTTC
size: .
J: TRBJ2-5
D: TRBD2
V: TRBV15
length: 18

CDR3: CASSLGSSGTDTQYF
DNA: TGTGCCAGCAGCTTAGGCTCTAGCGGCACAGATACGCAGTATTTT
size: .
J: TRBJ2-3
D: .
V: TRBV7-6
length: 15

CDR3: CAISLRPPTSEQYF
DNA: TGTGCCATCAGCCTACGCCCCCCAACGAGCGAGCAGTACTTC
size: .
J: TRBJ2-7
D: .
V: TRBV10-3
length: 14

CDR3: CSVERARWTGSNTEAFF
DNA: TGCAGCGTTGAGCGGGCGAGATGGACAGGATCGAACACTGAAGCTTTCTTT
size: .
J: TRBJ1-1
D: TRBD1
V: TRBV29-1
length: 17

CDR3: CASSFLGNEQYF
DNA: TGTGCCAGCAGTTTTTTGGGGAACGAGCAGTACTTC
size: few
J: TRBJ2-7
D: .
V: TRBV28
length: 12

CDR3: CASSESSVPYEQYF
DNA: TGCGCCAGCAGTGAATCGTCCGTCCCCTACGAGCAGTACTTC
size: .
J: TRBJ2-7
D: .
V: TRBV10-1
length: 14

CDR3: CASSFGPFEMNTEAFF
DNA: TGTGCCAGCAGTTTCGGACCCTTCGAGATGAACACTGAAGCTTTCTTT
size: .
J: TRBJ1-1
D: .
V: TRBV2
length: 16

CDR3: CASSLAGGFGDTQYF
DNA: TGTGCCAGCAGCTTAGCGGGTGGGTTCGGGGATACGCAGTATTTT
size: .
J: TRBJ2-3
D: .
V: TRBV7-8
length: 15

CDR3: CASSYAWQGSDTQYF
DNA: TGTGCCAGCAGTTACGCATGGCAGGGCTCAGATACGCAGTATTTT
size: .
J: TRBJ2-3
D: .
V: TRBV6-5
length: 15

CDR3: CASSIVSRDSYEQYF
DNA: TGTGCCAGTAGTATAGTTTCCCGGGACTCCTACGAGCAGTACTTC
size: .
J: TRBJ2-7
D: .
V: TRBV19
length: 15

CDR3: CASSTRPYDEQFF
DNA: TGTGCCAGCAGCACCCGACCATATGATGAGCAGTTCTTC
size: few
J: TRBJ2-1
D: .
V: TRBV7-3
length: 13

CDR3: CAISAVGAETNNEQFF
DNA: TGTGCCATCAGTGCAGTCGGCGCGGAGACCAACAATGAGCAGTTCTTC
size: .
J: TRBJ2-1
D: .
V: TRBV10-3
length: 16

CDR3: CASSYDRSTDTQYF
DNA: TGTGCCAGCAGCTACGACAGAAGCACAGATACGCAGTATTTT
size: .
J: TRBJ2-3
D: .
V: TRBV5-5
length: 14

CDR3: CASSLLGQRANYGYTF
DNA: TGTGCCAGCAGTTTATTGGGACAGAGAGCTAACTATGGCTACACCTTC
size: .
J: TRBJ1-2
D: TRBD1
V: TRBV28
length: 16

CDR3: CASSRGTSSYNEQFF
DNA: TGTGCCAGCAGCCGAGGGACAAGCTCCTACAATGAGCAGTTCTTC
size: few
J: TRBJ2-1
D: .
V: TRBV4-2
length: 15

CDR3: CASSSGTGGFAEAFF
DNA: TGTGCCAGCAGCTCCGGGACAGGGGGCTTTGCTGAAGCTTTCTTT
size: few
J: TRBJ1-1
D: TRBD1
V: TRBV7-9
length: 15

CDR3: CASSISGYDQPQHF
DNA: TGTGCCAGTAGTATCTCAGGGTATGATCAGCCCCAGCATTTT
size: .
J: TRBJ1-5
D: .
V: TRBV19
length: 14

CDR3: CASSPLLGTETQYF
DNA: TGTGCCAGCTCACCACTCCTCGGCACGGAGACCCAGTACTTC
size: few
J: TRBJ2-5
D: .
V: TRBV18
length: 14

CDR3: CASSLDPSLEQFF
DNA: TGTGCCAGCAGCTTGGACCCAAGCTTGGAGCAGTTCTTC
size: .
J: TRBJ2-1
D: .
V: TRBV5-5
length: 13

CDR3: CASTLAGNAYNEQFF
DNA: TGTGCCAGCACGCTAGCGGGAAACGCCTACAATGAGCAGTTCTTC
size: .
J: TRBJ2-1
D: TRBD2
V: TRBV7-2
length: 15

CDR3: CASSLAPGNYGYTF
DNA: TGTGCCAGCAGCTTAGCGCCAGGGAACTATGGCTACACCTTC
size: .
J: TRBJ1-2
D: .
V: TRBV7-2
length: 14

CDR3: CASSGEGDFRVVYGYTF
DNA: TGTGCCAGCAGCGGGGAGGGAGACTTCAGGGTTGTCTATGGCTACACCTTC
size: .
J: TRBJ1-2
D: .
V: TRBV2
length: 17

CDR3: CASSKTKQGPRDYTF
DNA: TGTGCCAGCAGCAAAACGAAACAGGGGCCGCGAGACTACACCTTC
size: .
J: TRBJ1-2
D: .
V: TRBV21-1
length: 15